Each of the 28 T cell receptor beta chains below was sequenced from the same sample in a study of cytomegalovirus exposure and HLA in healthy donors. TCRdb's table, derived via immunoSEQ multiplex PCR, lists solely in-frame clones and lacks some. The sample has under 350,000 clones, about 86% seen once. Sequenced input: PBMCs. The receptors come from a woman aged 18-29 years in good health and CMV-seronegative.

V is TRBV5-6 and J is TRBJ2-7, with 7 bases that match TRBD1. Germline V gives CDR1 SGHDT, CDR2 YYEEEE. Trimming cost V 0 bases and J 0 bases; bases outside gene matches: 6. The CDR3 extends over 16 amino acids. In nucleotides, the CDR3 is TGTGCCAGCAGCTTGGGGCACAGGGGAAGCTCCTACGAGCAGTACTTC. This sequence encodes CASSLGHRGSSYEQYF.

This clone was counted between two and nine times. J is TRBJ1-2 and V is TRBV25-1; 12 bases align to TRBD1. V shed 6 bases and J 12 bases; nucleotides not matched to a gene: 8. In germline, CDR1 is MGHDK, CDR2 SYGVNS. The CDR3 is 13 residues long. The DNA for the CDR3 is TGTGCCAGCAGCGGGACAGGGGGCGTCGCCGACACCTTC. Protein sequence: CASSGTGGVADTF.

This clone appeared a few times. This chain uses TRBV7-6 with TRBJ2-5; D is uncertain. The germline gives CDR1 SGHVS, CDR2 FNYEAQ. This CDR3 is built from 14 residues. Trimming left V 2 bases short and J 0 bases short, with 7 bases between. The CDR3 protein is CASSLQVDQETQYF. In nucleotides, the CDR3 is TGTGCCAGCAGCTTACAGGTAGACCAAGAGACCCAGTACTTC.

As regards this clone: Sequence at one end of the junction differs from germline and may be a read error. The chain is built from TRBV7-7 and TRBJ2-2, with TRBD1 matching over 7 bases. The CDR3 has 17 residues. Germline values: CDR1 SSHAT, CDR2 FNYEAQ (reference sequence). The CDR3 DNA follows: TGTGCTAGCAGCTCGAAGCAAAGGGACAGTGGCACCGGGGAGCTGTTTTTT. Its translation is CASSSKQRDSGTGELFF.

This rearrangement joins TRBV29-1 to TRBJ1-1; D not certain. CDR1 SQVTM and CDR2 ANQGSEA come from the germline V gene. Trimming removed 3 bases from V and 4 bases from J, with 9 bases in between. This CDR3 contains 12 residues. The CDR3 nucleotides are TGCAGCGTTGAGGCCGGGGTCACTGAAGCTTTCTTT. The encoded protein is CSVEAGVTEAFF. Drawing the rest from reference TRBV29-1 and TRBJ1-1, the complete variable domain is SAVISQKPSRDICQRGTSLTIQCQVDSQVTMMFWYRQQPGQSLTLIATANQGSEATYESGFVIDKFPISRPNLTFSTLTVSNMSPEDSSIYLCSVEAGVTEAFFGQGTRLTVV.

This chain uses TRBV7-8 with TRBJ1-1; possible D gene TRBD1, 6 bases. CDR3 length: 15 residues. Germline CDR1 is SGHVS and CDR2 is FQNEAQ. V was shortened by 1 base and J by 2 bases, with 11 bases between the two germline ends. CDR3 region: CASSLGQGQNTEAFF. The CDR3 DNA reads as TGTGCCAGCAGCTTAGGCCAGGGGCAAAACACTGAAGCTTTCTTT.

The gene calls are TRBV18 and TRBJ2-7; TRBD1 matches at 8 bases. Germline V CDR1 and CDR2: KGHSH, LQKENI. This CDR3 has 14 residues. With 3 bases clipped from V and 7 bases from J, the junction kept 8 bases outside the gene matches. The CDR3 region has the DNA TGTGCCAGCTCACCGTACCAGGGGGCGTGGGAGCAGTACTTC. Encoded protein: CASSPYQGAWEQYF.

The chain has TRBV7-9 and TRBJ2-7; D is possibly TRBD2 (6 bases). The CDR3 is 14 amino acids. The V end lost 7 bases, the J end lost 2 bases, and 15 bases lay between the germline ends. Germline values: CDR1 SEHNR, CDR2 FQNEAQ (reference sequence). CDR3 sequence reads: CASMGSGRTYEQYF. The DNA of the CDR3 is TGTGCCAGCATGGGTAGCGGCCGGACCTACGAGCAGTACTTC.

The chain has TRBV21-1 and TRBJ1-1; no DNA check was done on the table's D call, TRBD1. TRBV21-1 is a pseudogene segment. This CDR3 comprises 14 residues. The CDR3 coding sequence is TGTGCCAGCAGACGGACAGGGGGCGACACTGAAGCTTTCTTT. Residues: CASRRTGGDTEAFF.

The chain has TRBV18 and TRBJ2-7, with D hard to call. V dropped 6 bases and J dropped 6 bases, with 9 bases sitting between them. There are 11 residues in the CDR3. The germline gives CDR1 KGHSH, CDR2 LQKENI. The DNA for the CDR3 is TGTGCCAGCTCGCCCCAGCGCGAGCAGTACTTC. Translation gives CASSPQREQYF.

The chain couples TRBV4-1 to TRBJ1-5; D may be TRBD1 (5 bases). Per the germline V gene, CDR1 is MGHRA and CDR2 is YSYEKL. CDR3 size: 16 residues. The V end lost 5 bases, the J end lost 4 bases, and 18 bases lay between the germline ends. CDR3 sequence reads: CASSEQIGGGNQPQHF. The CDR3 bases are TGCGCCAGCAGCGAGCAGATTGGGGGAGGAAATCAGCCCCAGCATTTT.

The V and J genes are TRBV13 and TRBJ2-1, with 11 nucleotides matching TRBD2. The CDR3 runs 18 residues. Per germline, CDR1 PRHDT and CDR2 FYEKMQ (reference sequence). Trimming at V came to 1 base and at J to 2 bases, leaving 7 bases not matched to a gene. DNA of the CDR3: TGTGCCAGCAGCTTAGTTTTACTAGCGGGAGAGACCTACAATGAGCAGTTCTTC. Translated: CASSLVLLAGETYNEQFF.

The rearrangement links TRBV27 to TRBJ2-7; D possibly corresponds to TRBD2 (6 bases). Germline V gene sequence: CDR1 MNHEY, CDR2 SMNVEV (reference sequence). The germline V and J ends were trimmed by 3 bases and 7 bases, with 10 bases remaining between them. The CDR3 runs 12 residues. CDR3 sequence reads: CASSFGGKEQYF. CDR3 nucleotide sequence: TGTGCCAGCAGTTTTGGAGGGAAGGAGCAGTACTTC.

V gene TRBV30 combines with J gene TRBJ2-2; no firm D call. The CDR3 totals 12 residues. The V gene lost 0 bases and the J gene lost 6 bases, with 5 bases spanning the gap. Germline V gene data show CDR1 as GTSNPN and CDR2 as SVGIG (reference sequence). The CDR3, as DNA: TGTGCCTGGAGTGTGAGTGCCGGGGAGCTGTTTTTT. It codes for CAWSVSAGELFF. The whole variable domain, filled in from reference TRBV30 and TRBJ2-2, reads SQTIHQWPATLVQPVGSPLSLECTVEGTSNPNLYWYRQAAGRGLQLLFYSVGIGQISSEVPQNLSASRPQDRQFILSSKKLLLSDSGFYLCAWSVSAGELFFGEGSRLTVL.

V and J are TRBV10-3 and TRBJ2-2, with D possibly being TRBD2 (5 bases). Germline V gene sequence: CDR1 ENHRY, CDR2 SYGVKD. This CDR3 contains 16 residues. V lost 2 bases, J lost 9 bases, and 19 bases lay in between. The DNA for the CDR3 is TGTGCCATCAGTGAGCCCCGAGGGCAGTACACTCGGGAGCTGTTTTTT. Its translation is CAISEPRGQYTRELFF.

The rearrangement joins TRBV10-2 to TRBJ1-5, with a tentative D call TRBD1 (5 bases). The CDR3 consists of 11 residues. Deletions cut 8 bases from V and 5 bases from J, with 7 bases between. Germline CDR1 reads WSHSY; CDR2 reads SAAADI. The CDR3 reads CASGGDQPQHF. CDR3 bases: TGCGCCAGCGGGGGGGATCAGCCCCAGCATTTT.

CDR3 sequence (DNA): TGTGCCAGCAGCCTGTGGGTAGGGGGCACTGAAGCTTTCTTT. It is translated as CASSLWVGGTEAFF. The chain couples TRBV14 to TRBJ1-1; possible D gene TRBD1, 6 bases. This CDR3 has 14 residues. The ends were cut back, 4 bases at V and 4 bases at J, with 13 bases in the middle. Germline V gives CDR1 SGHDN, CDR2 FVKESK.

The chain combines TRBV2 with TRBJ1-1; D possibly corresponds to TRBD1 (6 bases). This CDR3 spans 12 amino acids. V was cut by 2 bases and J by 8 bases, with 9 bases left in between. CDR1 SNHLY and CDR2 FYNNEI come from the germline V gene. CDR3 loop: CASSESGQEAFF. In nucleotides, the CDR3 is TGTGCCAGCAGTGAATCAGGACAGGAAGCTTTCTTT.

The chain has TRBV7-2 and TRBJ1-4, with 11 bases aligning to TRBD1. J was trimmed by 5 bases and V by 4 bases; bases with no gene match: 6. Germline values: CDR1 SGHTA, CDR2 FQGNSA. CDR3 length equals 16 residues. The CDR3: CASSSHRTGGNEKLFF. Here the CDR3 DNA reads TGTGCCAGCAGCTCCCATCGGACAGGGGGCAATGAAAAACTGTTTTTT.

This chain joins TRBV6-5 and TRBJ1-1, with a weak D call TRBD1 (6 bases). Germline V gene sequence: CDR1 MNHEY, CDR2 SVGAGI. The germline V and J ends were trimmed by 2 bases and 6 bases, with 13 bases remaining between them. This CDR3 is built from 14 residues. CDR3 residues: CASSYLQGVAEAFF. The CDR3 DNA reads TGTGCCAGCAGTTACCTACAGGGAGTAGCTGAAGCTTTCTTT.

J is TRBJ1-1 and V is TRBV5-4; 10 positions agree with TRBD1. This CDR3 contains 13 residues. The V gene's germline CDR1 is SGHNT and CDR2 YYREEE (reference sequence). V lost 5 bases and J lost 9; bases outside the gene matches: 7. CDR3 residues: CASRDWTGGKAFF. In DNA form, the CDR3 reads TGTGCCAGCAGAGATTGGACAGGGGGTAAAGCTTTCTTT.

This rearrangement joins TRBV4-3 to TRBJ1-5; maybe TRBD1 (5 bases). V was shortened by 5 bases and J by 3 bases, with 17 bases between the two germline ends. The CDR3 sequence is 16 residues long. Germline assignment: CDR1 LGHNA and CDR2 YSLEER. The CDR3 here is CASSLSRGATNQPQHF. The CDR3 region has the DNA TGCGCCAGCAGCTTGTCGCGTGGGGCTACCAATCAGCCCCAGCATTTT.

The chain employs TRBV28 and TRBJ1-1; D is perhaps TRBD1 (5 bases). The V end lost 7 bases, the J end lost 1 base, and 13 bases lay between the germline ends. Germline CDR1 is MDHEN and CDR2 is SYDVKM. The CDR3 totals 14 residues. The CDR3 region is CASNAGHWNTEAFF. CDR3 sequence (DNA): TGTGCCAGCAATGCCGGACACTGGAACACTGAAGCTTTCTTT.

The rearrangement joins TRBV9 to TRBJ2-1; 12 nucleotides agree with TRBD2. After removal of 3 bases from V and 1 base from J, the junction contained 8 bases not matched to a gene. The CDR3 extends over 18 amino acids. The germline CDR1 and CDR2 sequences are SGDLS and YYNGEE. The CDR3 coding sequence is TGTGCCAGCAGCGACGGGACTAGCGGGTTATGGTCCTACAATGAGCAGTTCTTC. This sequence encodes CASSDGTSGLWSYNEQFF.

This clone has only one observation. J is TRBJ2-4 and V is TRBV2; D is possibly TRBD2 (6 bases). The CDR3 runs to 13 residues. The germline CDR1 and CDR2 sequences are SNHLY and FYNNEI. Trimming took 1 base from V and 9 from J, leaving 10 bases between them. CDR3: CASSEGGRFIQYF. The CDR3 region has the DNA TGTGCCAGCAGTGAAGGGGGGAGGTTCATTCAGTACTTC.

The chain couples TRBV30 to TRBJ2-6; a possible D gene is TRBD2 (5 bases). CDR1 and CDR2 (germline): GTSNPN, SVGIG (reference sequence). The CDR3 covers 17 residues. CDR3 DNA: TGTGCTCAAAGTTTGTTAGGGAGCCTCTCTGGGGCCAACGTCCTGACTTTC. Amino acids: CAQSLLGSLSGANVLTF.

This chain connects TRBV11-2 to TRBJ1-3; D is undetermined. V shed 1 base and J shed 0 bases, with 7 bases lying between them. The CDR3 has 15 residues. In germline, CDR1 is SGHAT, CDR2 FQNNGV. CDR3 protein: CASSLVAVSGNTIYF. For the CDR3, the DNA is TGTGCCAGCAGCTTAGTTGCAGTCTCTGGAAACACCATATATTTT.

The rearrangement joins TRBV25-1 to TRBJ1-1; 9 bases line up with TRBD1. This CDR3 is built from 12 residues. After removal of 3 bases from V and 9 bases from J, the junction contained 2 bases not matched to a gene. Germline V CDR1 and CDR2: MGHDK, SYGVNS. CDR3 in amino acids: CASSDGTGKAFF. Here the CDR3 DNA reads TGTGCCAGCAGTGACGGGACAGGGAAAGCTTTCTTT.